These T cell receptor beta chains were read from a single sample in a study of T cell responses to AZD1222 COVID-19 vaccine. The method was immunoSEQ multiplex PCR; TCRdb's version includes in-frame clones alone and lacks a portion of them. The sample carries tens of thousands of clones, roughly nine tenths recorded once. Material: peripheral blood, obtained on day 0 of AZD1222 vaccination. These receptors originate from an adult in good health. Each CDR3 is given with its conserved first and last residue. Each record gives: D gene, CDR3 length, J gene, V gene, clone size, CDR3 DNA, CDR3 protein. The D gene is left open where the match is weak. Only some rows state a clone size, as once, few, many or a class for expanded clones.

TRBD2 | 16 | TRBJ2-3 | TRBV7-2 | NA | TGTGCCAGCAGCTTAGGACGGGGGGGCCGTCCAGATACGCAGTATTTT | CASSLGRGGRPDTQYF
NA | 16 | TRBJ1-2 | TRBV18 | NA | TGTGCCAGCTCACCACGTCCGGGGGATCCTAACTATGGCTACACCTTC | CASSPRPGDPNYGYTF
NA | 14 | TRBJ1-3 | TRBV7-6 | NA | TGTGCCAGCAGCTTAGCGAGAGGCTCGGACACCATATATTTT | CASSLARGSDTIYF
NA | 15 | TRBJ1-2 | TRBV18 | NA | TGTGCCAGCTCAGGACCCGGGACATCTAACTATGGCTACACCTTC | CASSGPGTSNYGYTF
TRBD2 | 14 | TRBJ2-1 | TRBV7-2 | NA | TGTGCCAGCAGCGTCAGCGGGAAGAACGATGAGCAGTTCTTC | CASSVSGKNDEQFF
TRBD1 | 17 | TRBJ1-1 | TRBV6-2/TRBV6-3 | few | TGTGCCAGCAGTTACCCGCAGTCCGGGACAGGGAAGACTGAAGCTTTCTTT | CASSYPQSGTGKTEAFF
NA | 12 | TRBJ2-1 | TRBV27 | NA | TGTGCCAGCAGTTGGCCCCAAGGTGAGCAGTTCTTC | CASSWPQGEQFF
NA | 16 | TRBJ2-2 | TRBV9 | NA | TGTGCCAGCAGCTCAGCCGGGCAGCCTAACACCGGGGAGCTGTTTTTT | CASSSAGQPNTGELFF
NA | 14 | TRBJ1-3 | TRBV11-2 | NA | TGTGCCAGCAGCTCGGTCCTCTCTGGAAACACCATATATTTT | CASSSVLSGNTIYF
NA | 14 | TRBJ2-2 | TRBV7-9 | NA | TGTGCCAGCAGCGCCGGCCCGAACACCGGGGAGCTGTTTTTT | CASSAGPNTGELFF
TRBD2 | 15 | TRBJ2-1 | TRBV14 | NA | TGTGCCAGCAGCGCTAGCGGGAGGGGGTTCGCTGAGCAGTTCTTC | CASSASGRGFAEQFF
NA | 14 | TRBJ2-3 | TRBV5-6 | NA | TGTGCCAGCAGCTTGCGGGCGGGCGCAGATACGCAGTATTTT | CASSLRAGADTQYF
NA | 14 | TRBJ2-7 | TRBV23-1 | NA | TGCGCCAGCAGTCACATGTCGGGGGCGCACGAGCAGTACTTC | CASSHMSGAHEQYF
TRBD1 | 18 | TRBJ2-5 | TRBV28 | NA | TGTGCCAGCAGTTCCTCTCGGGGACAGGGAGGAGTGGGAGAGACCCAGTACTTC | CASSSSRGQGGVGETQYF